This T cell receptor beta chain emerged from a study of cytomegalovirus exposure and HLA in healthy donors. Primers included in the PCR were 60 Vbeta and 13 Jbeta primers. The protocol was immunoSEQ multiplex PCR, while the TCRdb copy is restricted to in-frame clones and leaves out a portion. The table lists approximately 76,000 clones, roughly 85% of them singletons, with 2.5% in the top ten. Comments on this clone: Its antigen remains unidentified.

Unrecorded immune exposure was likely among donors, who were nominally healthy when sampled. Trimming took 4 bases from V and 4 from J; bases not matched to a gene: 2. This CDR3 is built from 13 residues. The germline gives CDR1 ENHRY, CDR2 SYGVKD. General study results and limits: A later examination showed that TCR association rates differed by HLA locus, with DRB1 most and HLA-C fewest. A later analysis associated 16,951 TCR beta sequences with HLA alleles at a 0.05 false discovery rate. Compared with the approximately 670-donor mean, an Asian-associated ancestry cluster reportedly had fewer N-insertions, according to a later analysis.

Source material: PBMCs. The chain joins TRBV10-3 to TRBJ2-3, with 7 positions matching TRBD1. The clonotype was recovered from a man aged 25 to 40 in good health and CMV-seronegative. The CDR3 coding sequence is TGTGCCATCAGTGGACAGGGCTCAGATACGCAGTATTTT. Its protein is CAISGQGSDTQYF.